This entry lists 23 T cell receptor beta chains sequenced from one sample in a study of a mutant IDH1 vaccine in newly diagnosed glioma. These receptors are not linked to any known antigen. Assay used: immunoSEQ multiplex PCR; TCRdb lists only in-frame clones, some missing. Among some 71,000 clones listed, around 84% were seen once. Time point of the sample: week 35, safety follow-up. The investigators gave 300 ug of mutant IDH1 20-mer peptide in each vaccine dose, together with topical imiquimod. Sequenced material: PBMCs, taken from a glioma patient whose treatment included an IDH1 peptide vaccine. These receptor sequences come from a man aged 25-45 years with glioma.

The rearrangement joins TRBV18 to TRBJ2-3, with 11 nucleotides matching TRBD1. Germline CDR1 is KGHSH and CDR2 is LQKENI. This CDR3 region has 14 residues. V lost 5 bases and J lost 6; bases outside the gene matches: 4. Written as DNA, the CDR3 is TGTGCCAGCTCATCCGGGACAGGGGGTGATACGCAGTATTTT. Protein sequence: CASSSGTGGDTQYF.

V gene TRBV4-3 combines with J gene TRBJ1-2, with D tentatively TRBD1 (6 bases). Trimming pared 0 bases from V and 5 bases from J, leaving 13 bases between. The CDR3 is 15 residues long. CDR1 and CDR2 from the germline V gene are LGHNA and YSLEER. The DNA of the CDR3 is TGCGCCAGCAGCCAAGAGCCCAGGGGTTGGTATGGCTACACCTTC. Protein: CASSQEPRGWYGYTF.

V usage is TRBV28 and J usage is TRBJ1-1, with D unclear. The length of the CDR3 is 13 residues. CDR1 is MDHEN, CDR2 SYDVKM, per germline. Between the trimmed V and J ends, which lost 3 bases and 1 base, there was a span of 6 bases. CDR3: CASSFGRNTEAFF. CDR3 nucleotides: TGTGCCAGCAGTTTTGGTAGGAACACTGAAGCTTTCTTT.

This rearrangement joins TRBV5-1 to TRBJ2-3; D is unclear. In germline, CDR1 is SGHRS, CDR2 YFSETQ. Trimming left V 1 base short and J 4 bases short, with 13 bases between. This CDR3 contains 15 residues. CDR3 DNA sequence: TGCGCCAGCAGCTTGTCTGATTATGAACCAGATACGCAGTATTTT. Translation: CASSLSDYEPDTQYF.

The chain uses TRBV6-5 and TRBJ2-3; TRBD1 agrees at 8 bases. The junction had 8 bases not matched to a gene; V was cut back by 7 bases and J by 5 bases. The CDR3 covers 14 residues. Germline V gives CDR1 MNHEY, CDR2 SVGAGI. The CDR3 DNA is TGTGCCAGCACGCCAGGGGGCATGGAAGATACGCAGTATTTT. Translation: CASTPGGMEDTQYF.

The chain couples TRBV19 to TRBJ1-1, with D unclear. The CDR3 spans 14 residues. Germline V gene data show CDR1 as LNHDA and CDR2 as SQIVND (reference sequence). Between the trimmed V and J ends, which lost 6 bases and 4 bases, there was a span of 15 bases. The CDR3 DNA follows: TGTGCCAGTAGACCTTCCGGGAGGAGCACTGAAGCTTTCTTT. This gives the protein CASRPSGRSTEAFF.

V and J are TRBV7-9 and TRBJ2-7; the match to TRBD1 covers 9 bases. Germline lookup yields CDR1 SEHNR and CDR2 FQNEAQ (reference sequence). CDR3 length equals 14 residues. The J segment lost 4 bases and the V segment lost 4 bases, leaving 5 bases of the junction unmatched. The CDR3: CASSSRDRAYEQYF. The DNA for the CDR3 is TGTGCCAGCAGCTCCCGGGACAGGGCGTACGAGCAGTACTTC.

The chain carries TRBV27 and TRBJ2-1, with 7 bases aligning to TRBD2. V was clipped by 6 bases and J by 1 base; unmatched bases: 6. The CDR3 consists of 15 residues. The V gene's germline CDR1 is MNHEY and CDR2 SMNVEV (reference sequence). CDR3 sequence (DNA): TGTGCCAGCAGCAAGACTAGCAGGTCCTACAATGAGCAGTTCTTC. Protein sequence: CASSKTSRSYNEQFF.

This clone appeared a few times. J is TRBJ1-1 and V is TRBV7-9, with D unresolved. Deletions cut 7 bases from V and 10 bases from J, with 16 bases between. This CDR3 region has 12 residues. Germline assignment: CDR1 SEHNR and CDR2 FQNEAQ (reference sequence). CDR3 DNA sequence: TGTGCCAGCACCTATGATCGGGATCGAGCTTTCTTT. It specifies CASTYDRDRAFF. Using reference TRBV7-9 and TRBJ1-1 for the parts outside the CDR3, the full variable domain is DTGVSQNPRHKITKRGQNVTFRCDPISEHNRLYWYRQTLGQGPEFLTYFQNEAQLEKSRLLSDRFSAERPKGSFSTLEIQRTEQGDSAMYLCASTYDRDRAFFGQGTRLTVV.

V and J are TRBV7-9 and TRBJ1-2; D uncertain. This CDR3 region has 15 residues. Trimming shortened V by 6 bases and J by 0 bases, and 14 bases separated the two germline ends. Germline CDR1 reads SEHNR; CDR2 reads FQNEAQ (reference sequence). This CDR3 is CASSLQLGSNYGYTF. The CDR3 DNA sequence: TGTGCCAGCAGTTTGCAGCTTGGCTCTAACTATGGCTACACCTTC.

The chain is built from TRBV28 and TRBJ2-7, with D possibly being TRBD2 (7 bases). There are 15 residues in the CDR3. Germline CDR1 is MDHEN and CDR2 is SYDVKM. Trimming removed 5 bases at V and 2 bases at J, with 16 bases between. In DNA form, the CDR3 reads TGTGCCAGCAGTCGCCTTGCGGGGGCGACCTACGAGCAGTACTTC. Translating gives CASSRLAGATYEQYF. Supplemented by reference TRBV28 and TRBJ2-7, the full variable domain reads DVKVTQSSRYLVKRTGEKVFLECVQDMDHENMFWYRQDPGLGLRLIYFSYDVKMKEKGDIPEGYSVSREKKERFSLILESASTNQTSMYLCASSRLAGATYEQYFGPGTRLTVT.

The rearrangement joins TRBV2 to TRBJ2-4, with D maybe TRBD1 (5 bases). Trimming pared 3 bases from V and 6 bases from J, leaving 9 bases between. Germline assignment: CDR1 SNHLY and CDR2 FYNNEI. The CDR3 spans 13 residues. The CDR3 here is CASSERTGNIQYF. Here the CDR3 DNA reads TGTGCCAGCAGTGAGCGAACAGGAAACATTCAGTACTTC.

This chain connects TRBV6-5 to TRBJ2-7, with TRBD2 matching over 11 bases. CDR1 is MNHEY, CDR2 SVGAGI, per germline. Trimming at V came to 0 bases and at J to 4 bases, leaving 2 bases not matched to a gene. The CDR3 totals 15 residues. CDR3 sequence: CASSYSSGGAYEQYF. CDR3 sequence (DNA): TGTGCCAGCAGTTACTCTAGCGGGGGGGCGTACGAGCAGTACTTC.

This clone was recorded once. The chain combines TRBV7-2 with TRBJ1-6, with 8 bases that match TRBD1. Trimming cost V 5 bases and J 7 bases; bases outside gene matches: 4. The germline V gene has CDR1 SGHTA and CDR2 FQGNSA. The CDR3 consists of 14 residues. CDR3 in DNA: TGTGCCAGCAGCCCAGACAGGGGAAATTCACCCCTCCACTTT. Translated: CASSPDRGNSPLHF.

The rearrangement joins TRBV6-6 to TRBJ1-5; D unresolved. The V gene's germline CDR1 is MNHNY and CDR2 SVGAGI (reference sequence). The length of the CDR3 is 14 residues. V was shortened by 4 bases and J by 6 bases, with 13 bases between the two germline ends. The CDR3 DNA is TGTGCCAGCAGTTTCTCGGGGTATGGTCAGCCCCAGCATTTT. This codes for CASSFSGYGQPQHF.

The genes are TRBV11-2 and TRBJ2-3; D is ambiguous. Germline assignment: CDR1 SGHAT and CDR2 FQNNGV. Trimming left V 4 bases short and J 10 bases short, with 9 bases between. The CDR3 totals 11 residues. CDR3: CASSSGTSQYF. CDR3 sequence (DNA): TGTGCCAGCAGCTCAGGTACCTCGCAGTATTTT.

The chain has TRBV2 and TRBJ2-3; 8 nucleotides align to TRBD1. This CDR3 has 12 amino acids. The trim removed 10 bases at V and 4 bases at J, leaving 4 bases unmatched. Germline loops: CDR1 SNHLY, CDR2 FYNNEI. The CDR3 protein is CATGQGADTQYF. CDR3 DNA sequence: TGTGCCACCGGACAGGGAGCAGATACGCAGTATTTT.

This clone was found a few times. The CDR3 region has the DNA TGCGCCAGCAGCTCCGAACAGGGGGCATTGGTCGGGGAGCTGTTTTTT. This translates into CASSSEQGALVGELFF. This chain joins TRBV5-1 and TRBJ2-2, with 9 bases that match TRBD1. This CDR3 has 16 residues. V was pared by 3 bases and J by 7 bases, with 10 bases of the junction left unmatched. Germline-derived CDR1 and CDR2 are SGHRS and YFSETQ.

This clone was detected only a few times. The genes are TRBV27 and TRBJ1-2; D unclear. This CDR3 region has 14 residues. The V gene lost 8 bases and the J gene lost 2 bases, with 15 bases spanning the gap. In germline, CDR1 is MNHEY, CDR2 SMNVEV (reference sequence). This CDR3 reads CASPLSAVNYGYTF. DNA of the CDR3: TGTGCCAGCCCCTTGTCGGCGGTGAACTATGGCTACACCTTC.

V is TRBV2 and J is TRBJ1-1; unclear D gene. The germline V gene has CDR1 SNHLY and CDR2 FYNNEI. CDR3 length: 15 residues. V gave up 2 bases and J gave up 1 base, with 11 bases separating them. In nucleotides, the CDR3 is TGTGCCAGCAGTGAAATCCGACACCCGAACACTGAAGCTTTCTTT. Amino acids: CASSEIRHPNTEAFF.

The chain employs TRBV30 and TRBJ1-2, with a possible D match to TRBD1 (6 bases). Trimming stripped 4 bases from V and 12 bases from J, with 21 bases between. There are 13 residues in the CDR3. The V gene's germline CDR1 is GTSNPN and CDR2 SVGIG (reference sequence). DNA for the CDR3: TGTGCCTGGAAACTACGACAGGATGCTCCGGACACCTTC. Its translation: CAWKLRQDAPDTF.

The gene calls are TRBV7-9 and TRBJ2-7; TRBD1 matches at 8 bases. CDR1 is SEHNR and CDR2 is FQNEAQ in the germline V gene (reference sequence). The junction had 8 bases not matched to a gene; V was cut back by 1 base and J by 3 bases. The CDR3 has 16 residues. The DNA for the CDR3 is TGTGCCAGCAGCTTAGATCGATGGGACAGGTACTACGAGCAGTACTTC. Translation: CASSLDRWDRYYEQYF.

The chain couples TRBV9 to TRBJ1-1, with a tentative D call TRBD1 (6 bases). The germline CDR1 and CDR2 sequences are SGDLS and YYNGEE. Trimming pared 4 bases from V and 4 bases from J, leaving 14 bases between. This CDR3 comprises 14 residues. CDR3 sequence reads: CASSSSGTTTEAFF. The CDR3 DNA reads TGTGCCAGCAGCTCTAGCGGGACAACCACTGAAGCTTTCTTT.